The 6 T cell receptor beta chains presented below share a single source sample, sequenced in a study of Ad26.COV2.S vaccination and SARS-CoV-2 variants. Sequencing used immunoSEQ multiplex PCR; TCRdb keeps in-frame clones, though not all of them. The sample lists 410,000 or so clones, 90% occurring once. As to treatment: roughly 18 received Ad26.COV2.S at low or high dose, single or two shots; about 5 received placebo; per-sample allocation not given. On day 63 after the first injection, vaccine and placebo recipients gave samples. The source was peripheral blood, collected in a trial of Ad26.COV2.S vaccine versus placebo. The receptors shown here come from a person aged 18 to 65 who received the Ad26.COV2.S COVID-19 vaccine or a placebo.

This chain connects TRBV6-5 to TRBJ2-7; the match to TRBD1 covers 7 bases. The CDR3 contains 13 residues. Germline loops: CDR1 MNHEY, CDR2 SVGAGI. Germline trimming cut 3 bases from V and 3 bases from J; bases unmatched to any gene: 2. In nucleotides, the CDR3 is TGTGCCAGCAGTTATAACAGGGGCTACGAGCAGTACTTC. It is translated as CASSYNRGYEQYF.

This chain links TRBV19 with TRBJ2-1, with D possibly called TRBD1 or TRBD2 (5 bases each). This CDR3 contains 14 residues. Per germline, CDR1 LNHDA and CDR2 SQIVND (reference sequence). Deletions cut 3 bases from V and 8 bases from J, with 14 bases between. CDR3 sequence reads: CASSISQGVHEQFF. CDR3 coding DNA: TGTGCCAGTAGTATTAGTCAGGGAGTTCATGAGCAGTTCTTC.

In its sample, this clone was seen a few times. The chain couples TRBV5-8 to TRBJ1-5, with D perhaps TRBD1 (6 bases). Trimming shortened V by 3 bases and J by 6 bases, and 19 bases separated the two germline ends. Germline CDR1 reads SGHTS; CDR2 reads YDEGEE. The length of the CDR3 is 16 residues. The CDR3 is CASSYLRTVGVQPQHF. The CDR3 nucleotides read TGTGCCAGCAGCTACCTTAGGACAGTCGGGGTTCAGCCCCAGCATTTT.

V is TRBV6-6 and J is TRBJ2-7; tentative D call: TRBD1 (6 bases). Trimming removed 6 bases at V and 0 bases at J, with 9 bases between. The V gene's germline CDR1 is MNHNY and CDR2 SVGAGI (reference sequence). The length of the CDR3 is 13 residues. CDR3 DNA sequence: TGTGCCAGCAGGGACAGTAGCTCCTACGAGCAGTACTTC. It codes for CASRDSSSYEQYF.

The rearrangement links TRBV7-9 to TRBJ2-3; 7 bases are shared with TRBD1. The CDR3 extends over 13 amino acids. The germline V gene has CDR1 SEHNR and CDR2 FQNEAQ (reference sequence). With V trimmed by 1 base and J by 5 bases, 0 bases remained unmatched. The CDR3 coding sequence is TGTGCCAGCAGCTTAGGGACAGGAGATACGCAGTATTTT. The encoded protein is CASSLGTGDTQYF.

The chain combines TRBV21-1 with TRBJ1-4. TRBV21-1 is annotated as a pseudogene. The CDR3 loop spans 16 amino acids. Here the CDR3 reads CASSRKQGTNHEKLFF. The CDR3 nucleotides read TGTGCCAGCAGCAGAAAACAGGGGACTAATCATGAAAAACTGTTTTTT.